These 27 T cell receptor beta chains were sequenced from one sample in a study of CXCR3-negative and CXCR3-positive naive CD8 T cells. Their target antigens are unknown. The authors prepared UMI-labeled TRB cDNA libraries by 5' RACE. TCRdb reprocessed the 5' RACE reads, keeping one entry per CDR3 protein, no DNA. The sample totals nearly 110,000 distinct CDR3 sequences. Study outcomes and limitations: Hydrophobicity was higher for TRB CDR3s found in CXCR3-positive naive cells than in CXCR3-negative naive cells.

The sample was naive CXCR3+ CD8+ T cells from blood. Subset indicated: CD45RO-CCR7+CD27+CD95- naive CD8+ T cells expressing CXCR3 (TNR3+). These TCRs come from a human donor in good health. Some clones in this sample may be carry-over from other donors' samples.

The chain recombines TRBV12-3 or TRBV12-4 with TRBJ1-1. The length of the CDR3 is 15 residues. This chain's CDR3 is CASSFPATVNTEAFF.

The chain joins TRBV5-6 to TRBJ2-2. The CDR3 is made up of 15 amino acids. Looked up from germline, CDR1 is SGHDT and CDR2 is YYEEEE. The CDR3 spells CASSLLTENTGELFF.

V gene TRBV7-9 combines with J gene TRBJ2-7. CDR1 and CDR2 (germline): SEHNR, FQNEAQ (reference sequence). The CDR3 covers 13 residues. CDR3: CASSSKGSYEQYF.

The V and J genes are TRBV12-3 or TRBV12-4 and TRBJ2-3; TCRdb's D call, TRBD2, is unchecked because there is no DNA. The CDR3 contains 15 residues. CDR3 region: CASRPSRLGDHTQYF.

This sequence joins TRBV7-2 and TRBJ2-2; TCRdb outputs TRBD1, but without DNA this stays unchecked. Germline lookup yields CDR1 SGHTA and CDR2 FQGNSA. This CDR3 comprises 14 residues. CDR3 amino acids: CASSLTGRTGELFF. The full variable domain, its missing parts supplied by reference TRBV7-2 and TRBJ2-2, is GAGVSQSPSNKVTEKGKDVELRCDPISGHTALYWYRQSLGQGLEFLIYFQGNSAPDKSGLPSDRFSAERTGGSVSTLTIQRTQQEDSAVYLCASSLTGRTGELFFGEGSRLTVL.

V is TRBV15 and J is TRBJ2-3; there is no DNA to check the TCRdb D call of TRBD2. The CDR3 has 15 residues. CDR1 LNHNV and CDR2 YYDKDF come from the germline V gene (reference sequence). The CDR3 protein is CATSRERVGTDTQYF. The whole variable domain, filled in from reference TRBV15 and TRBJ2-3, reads DAMVIQNPRYQVTQFGKPVTLSCSQTLNHNVMYWYQQKSSQAPKLLFHYYDKDFNNEADTPDNFQSRRPNTSFCFLDIRSPGLGDTAMYLCATSRERVGTDTQYFGPGTRLTVL.

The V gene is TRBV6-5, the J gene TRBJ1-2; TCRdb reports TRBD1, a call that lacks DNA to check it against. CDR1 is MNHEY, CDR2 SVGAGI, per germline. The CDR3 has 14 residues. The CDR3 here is CASSYFPDAYGYTF.

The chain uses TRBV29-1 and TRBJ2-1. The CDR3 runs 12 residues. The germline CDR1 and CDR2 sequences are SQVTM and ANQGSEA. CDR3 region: CSVEEVGNEQFF.

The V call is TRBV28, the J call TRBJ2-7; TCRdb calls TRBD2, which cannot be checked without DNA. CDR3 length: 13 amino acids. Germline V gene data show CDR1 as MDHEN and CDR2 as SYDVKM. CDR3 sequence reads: CASSPIGGREQYF.

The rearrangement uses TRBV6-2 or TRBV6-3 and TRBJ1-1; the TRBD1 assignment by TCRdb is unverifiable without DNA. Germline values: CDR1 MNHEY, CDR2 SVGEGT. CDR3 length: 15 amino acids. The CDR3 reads CASSSNRVGVTEAFF.

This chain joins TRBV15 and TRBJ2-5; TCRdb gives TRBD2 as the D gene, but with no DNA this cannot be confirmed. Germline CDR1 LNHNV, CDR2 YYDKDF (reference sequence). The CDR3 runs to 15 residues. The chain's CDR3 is CATSRGGTNAETQYF.

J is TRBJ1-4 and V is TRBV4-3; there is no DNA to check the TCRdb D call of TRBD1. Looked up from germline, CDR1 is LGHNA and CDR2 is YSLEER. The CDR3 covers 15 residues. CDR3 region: CASSQFGGANEKLFF.

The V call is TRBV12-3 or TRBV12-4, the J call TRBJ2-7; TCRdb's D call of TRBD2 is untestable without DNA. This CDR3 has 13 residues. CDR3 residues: CASSTSGPYEQYF.

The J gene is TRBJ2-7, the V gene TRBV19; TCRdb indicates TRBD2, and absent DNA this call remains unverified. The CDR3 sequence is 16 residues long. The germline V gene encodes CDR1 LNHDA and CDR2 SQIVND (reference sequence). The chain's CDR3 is CASSMRAGLATYEQYF.

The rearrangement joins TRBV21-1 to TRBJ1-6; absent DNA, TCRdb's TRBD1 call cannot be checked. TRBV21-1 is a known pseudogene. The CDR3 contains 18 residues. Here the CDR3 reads CASSKVPIPGSYNSPLHF.

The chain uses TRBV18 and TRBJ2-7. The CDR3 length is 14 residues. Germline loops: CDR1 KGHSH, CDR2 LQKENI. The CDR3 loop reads CASSPPLRSYEQYF.

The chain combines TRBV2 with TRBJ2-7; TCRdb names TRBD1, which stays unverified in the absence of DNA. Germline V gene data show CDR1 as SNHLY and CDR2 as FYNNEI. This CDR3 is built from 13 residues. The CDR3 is CASSERDSYEQYF. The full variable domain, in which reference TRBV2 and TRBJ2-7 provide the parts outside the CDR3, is EPEVTQTPSHQVTQMGQEVILRCVPISNHLYFYWYRQILGQKVEFLVSFYNNEISEKSEIFDDQFSVERPDGSNFTLKIRSTKLEDSAMYFCASSERDSYEQYFGPGTRLTVT.

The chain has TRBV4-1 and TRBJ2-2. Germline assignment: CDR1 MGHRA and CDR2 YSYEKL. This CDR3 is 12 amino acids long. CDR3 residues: CASSQDLSELVF.

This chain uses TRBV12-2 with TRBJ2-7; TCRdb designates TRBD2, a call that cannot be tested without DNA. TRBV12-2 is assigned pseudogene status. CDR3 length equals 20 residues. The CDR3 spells CASRLVTTGTSGRQSYEQYF.

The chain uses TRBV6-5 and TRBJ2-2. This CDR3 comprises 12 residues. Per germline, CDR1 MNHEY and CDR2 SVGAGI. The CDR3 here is CASRYYTGELFF.

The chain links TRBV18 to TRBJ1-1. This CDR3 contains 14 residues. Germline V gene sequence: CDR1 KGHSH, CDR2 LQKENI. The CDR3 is CASSPGKEYTEAFF.

The CDR3 sequence is CASSLYQSSYEQYF. The rearrangement links TRBV5-8 to TRBJ2-7; absent DNA, TCRdb's TRBD2 call cannot be checked. The CDR3 runs to 14 residues. Germline CDR1 is SGHTS and CDR2 is YDEGEE.

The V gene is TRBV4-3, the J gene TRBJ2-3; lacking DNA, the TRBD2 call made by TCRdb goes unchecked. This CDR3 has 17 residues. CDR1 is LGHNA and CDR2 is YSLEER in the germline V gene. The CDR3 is CASSQDWLAGGIDTQYF.

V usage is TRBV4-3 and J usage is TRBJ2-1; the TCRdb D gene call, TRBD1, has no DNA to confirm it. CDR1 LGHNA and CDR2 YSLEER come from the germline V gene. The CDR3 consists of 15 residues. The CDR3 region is CASSHGTGGNNEQFF.

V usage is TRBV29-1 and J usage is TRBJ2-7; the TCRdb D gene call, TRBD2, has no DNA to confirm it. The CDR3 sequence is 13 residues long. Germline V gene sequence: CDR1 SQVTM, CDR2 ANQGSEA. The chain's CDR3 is CSVLLAGSYEQYF.

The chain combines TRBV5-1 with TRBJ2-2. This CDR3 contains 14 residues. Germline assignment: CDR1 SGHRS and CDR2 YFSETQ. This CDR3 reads CASTNRQNTGELFF.

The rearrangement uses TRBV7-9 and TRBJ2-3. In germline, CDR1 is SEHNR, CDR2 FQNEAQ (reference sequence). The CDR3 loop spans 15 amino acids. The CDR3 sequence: CASSLAIGLEDTQYF.